This T cell receptor beta chain was sequenced in a study of blood T cell repertoires in COVID-19. Study-wide context: The cDNA or gDNA used as material had been derived from T cells, B-cell-depleted T cells, or PBMCs.

In the study's own analysis: How many nucleated cells were present was estimated from reference gene primer amplification. Profiled with immunoSEQ multiplex PCR; TCRdb holds only in-frame clones, not every one. That table is the source of V, J and clone size, and D and trimming were worked out from the DNA. The sample has some 400,000 clones; around 84% are singletons. The CDR3 is 15 residues long. CDR1 is SGHVS, CDR2 FQNEAQ, per germline. V lost 5 bases and J lost 3; bases outside the gene matches: 8. This TCR was recovered from a human donor in a cohort sampled during active COVID-19. Specimen: peripheral blood. This rearrangement joins TRBV7-8 to TRBJ2-3, with TRBD2 identical over 7 bases. CDR3 coding DNA: TGTGCCAGCAGCCCCGGGGGGTACGCGACAGATACGCAGTATTTT. Its translation is CASSPGGYATDTQYF.